The following is a TCR beta chain sequence with its context. Its specificity is not known. The source of the sample is a study of T cell responses to AZD1222 COVID-19 vaccine. Study outcomes and limitations: Females made up more of the donors, who were largely white British, and clonal diversity may have come out too low. The study identified only a handful of AZD1222 recipients as seropositive at baseline. Close to half of all spike-specific TCRs reportedly target regions of the variants that are unmutated.

Here immunoSEQ multiplex PCR was the method, and the copy in TCRdb shows in-frame clones only, minus some. This table holds 89,000 or so clones, 75% to 95% found once. CDR3 length equals 18 residues. CDR1 and CDR2 from the germline V gene are SNHLY and FYNNEI. J was trimmed by 2 bases and V by 2 bases; bases with no gene match: 10. Whether given at about 4 or about 12 weeks, second doses were pooled. This clonotype was obtained from an adult who received the AZD1222 COVID-19 vaccine. The specimen comprised peripheral blood, sampled 28 days after the second AZD1222 dose. The chain combines TRBV2 with TRBJ1-5; TRBD1 matches at 9 bases. CDR3 DNA sequence: TGTGCCAGCAGTGAAAACGTGAGACAGGGGGTTGGCAATCAGCCCCAGCATTTT. Translated, it gives CASSENVRQGVGNQPQHF.